These 10 T cell receptor beta chains were sequenced from one sample in a study of CD8+CD57+ T cells in acquired aplastic anemia. Genomic DNA constituted the template upon which TCR beta VDJ and CDR3 profiling was performed. TCRdb recomputed calls from the reads with MiXCR, one row per CDR3 protein. Here the sample spans some 170,000 distinct CDR3 sequences, about three fifths being singletons. The sequenced patients had an expansion of CD8+CD57+ cells seen by flow cytometry. The sequenced material came from sorted CD4+, CD8+, or CD8+CD57+ T cells (not recorded which) from PBMCs. The source is a human donor with aplastic anemia.

This rearrangement joins TRBV20-1 to TRBJ2-5; 9 bases agree with TRBD1. Germline CDR1 DFQATT, CDR2 SNEGSKA (reference sequence). This CDR3 is built from 15 residues. Losses at the gene ends were 3 bases for V and 0 bases for J; bases not matched to a gene: 5. The CDR3 loop is CSARGTGRDQETQYF. CDR3 bases: TGCAGTGCTAGGGGGACAGGGAGGGACCAAGAGACCCAGTACTTC.

The V and J genes are TRBV2 and TRBJ2-7; tentatively, D is TRBD1 or TRBD2 (5 bases each). Trimming cost V 7 bases and J 0 bases, with 16 bases left between them. The germline V gene has CDR1 SNHLY and CDR2 FYNNEI. The CDR3 covers 15 residues. The CDR3, as DNA: TGTGCCAGCATGCCCTGGGGGAAAAGCTCCTACGAGCAGTACTTC. Its protein product is CASMPWGKSSYEQYF.

This clonotype occurred many times. The gene calls are TRBV2 and TRBJ2-7, with D perhaps assigned TRBD1 or TRBD2 (5 bases each). The germline V and J ends were trimmed by 4 bases and 5 bases, with 18 bases remaining between them. There are 15 residues in the CDR3. Germline-derived CDR1 and CDR2 are SNHLY and FYNNEI. Here the CDR3 reads CASSGRDEGAHEQYF. The CDR3 coding sequence is TGTGCCAGCAGTGGCCGGGACGAAGGTGCCCACGAGCAGTACTTC.

The CDR3 DNA sequence: TGCAGCGTTGAAGGGGCAGGGCTCCACGGGCCGTATTTT. Its protein product is CSVEGAGLHGPYF. The rearrangement joins TRBV29-1 to TRBJ2-3, with D possibly being TRBD1 (5 bases). The CDR3 is 13 amino acids. From germline, CDR1 is SQVTM and CDR2 ANQGSEA. V lost 1 base and J lost 14, with 19 bases in between.

This chain connects TRBV25-1 to TRBJ2-2, with 11 bases aligning to TRBD1. V was clipped by 6 bases and J by 6 bases; unmatched bases: 12. Per the germline V gene, CDR1 is MGHDK and CDR2 is SYGVNS. The CDR3 is 17 amino acids. In DNA form, the CDR3 reads TGTGCCAGCAGCGCATCCTCCGGGACAGGGGGTCCCGGGGAGCTGTTTTTT. This gives the protein CASSASSGTGGPGELFF.

V gene TRBV5-1 combines with J gene TRBJ2-3; 11 bases fit TRBD1. This CDR3 region has 15 residues. With 4 bases clipped from V and 5 bases from J, the junction kept 6 bases outside the gene matches. Germline V gives CDR1 SGHRS, CDR2 YFSETQ. The DNA of the CDR3 is TGCGCCAGCAGCCAGGGACAGGGGGTAGTAGATACGCAGTATTTT. Its translation: CASSQGQGVVDTQYF.

At least ten counts were recorded for this clonotype. This chain uses TRBV5-4 with TRBJ1-2, with D hard to call. V was pared by 4 bases and J by 0 bases, with 16 bases between. Per germline, CDR1 SGHNT and CDR2 YYREEE (reference sequence). The CDR3 sequence is 16 residues long. CDR3 nucleotides: TGTGCCAGCAGCACTTGGACGGAAATGGCTAACTATGGCTACACCTTC. This codes for CASSTWTEMANYGYTF.

This chain connects TRBV19 to TRBJ2-3; maybe TRBD2 (6 bases). The V end lost 9 bases, the J end lost 4 bases, and 17 bases lay between the germline ends. CDR1 and CDR2 (germline): LNHDA, SQIVND (reference sequence). This CDR3 spans 14 amino acids. Here the CDR3 reads CASIGGTYPDTQYF. The CDR3, as DNA: TGTGCCAGCATCGGCGGGACCTACCCAGATACGCAGTATTTT.

The CDR3 protein is CSVGLAETLGFF. The CDR3 DNA sequence: TGCAGCGTAGGACTGGCGGAGACCTTGGGGTTCTTC. The chain recombines TRBV29-1 with TRBJ2-1, with D maybe TRBD2 (5 bases). Germline lookup yields CDR1 SQVTM and CDR2 ANQGSEA. Deletions cut 6 bases from V and 15 bases from J, with 21 bases between. There are 12 residues in the CDR3.

This chain uses TRBV9 with TRBJ2-2; TRBD2 matches at 8 bases. Germline CDR1 and CDR2: SGDLS and YYNGEE. With 0 bases clipped from V and 4 bases from J, the junction kept 20 bases outside the gene matches. The CDR3 totals 21 residues. The DNA of the CDR3 is TGTGCCAGCAGCGTAGGTTTCGGGAGGGCTAGCGCGGCGGCGAGCACCGGGGAGCTGTTTTTT. This codes for CASSVGFGRASAAASTGELFF.